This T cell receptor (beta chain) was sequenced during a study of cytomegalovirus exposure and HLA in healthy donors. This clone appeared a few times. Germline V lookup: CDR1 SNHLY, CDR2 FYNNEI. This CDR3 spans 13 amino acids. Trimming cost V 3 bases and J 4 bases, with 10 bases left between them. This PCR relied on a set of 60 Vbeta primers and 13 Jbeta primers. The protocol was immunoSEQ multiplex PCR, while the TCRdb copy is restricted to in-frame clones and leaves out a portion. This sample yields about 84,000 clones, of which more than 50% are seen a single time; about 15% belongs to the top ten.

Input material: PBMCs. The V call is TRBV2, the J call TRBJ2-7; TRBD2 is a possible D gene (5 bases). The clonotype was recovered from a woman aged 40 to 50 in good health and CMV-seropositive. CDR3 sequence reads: CASSERDWYEQYF. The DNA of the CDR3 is TGTGCCAGCAGTGAGAGGGATTGGTACGAGCAGTACTTC.